This TCR beta chain was found in a study of siplizumab effects on memory and regulatory T cells (dated by TCRdb to between 2018 and 2021). Regarding the research as a whole: The study looked at the effect of siplizumab, an anti-CD2 antibody, on alloreactive T-cell subsets in allogeneic mixed lymphocyte reactions made from human PBMCs.

Sorted unstimulated T cells and proliferating T cells recovered from mixed lymphocyte reactions underwent TCRbeta CDR3 sequencing. Fresh whole blood from 9 to 10 HLA-typed healthy donors served as the source for isolating PBMCs. The paper as a whole reports these results and caveats: Roughly 80-95% of proliferating CD4+ or CD8+ clones could not be assigned a naive or memory phenotype. The suppressive function of proliferating Tregs from siplizumab cultures was not functionally confirmed. Among mappable alloreactive CD4+ clones, the Treg-derived fraction averaged approximately 72% with siplizumab versus 25% to 30% in control reactions. Greater diversity appeared to be present in unstimulated naive T cells than in memory T cells, and a substantial contribution to the alloresponse seemed to be made by naive cells. Because sequences at frequencies below about 10^-5 were poorly captured, only a minor fraction of alloreactive clones could be mapped back to unstimulated subsets. Siplizumab significantly reduced the cumulative frequency of alloreactive sequences traceable to unstimulated CD4+ memory T cells.

Worth noting for this clone: Its antigen is still unknown. One junction end does not reproduce the germline sequence, and a read error may be involved.

Preparation of the library involved the immunoSEQ multiplex PCR assay. Roughly 100,000 TCR templates per sample were assayed on the deep sequencing platform. Genomic DNA extracted from sorted T cells was the material used for TCRbeta CDR3 sequencing. The paper's processing steps were these. The R programming language was used for clonal analysis of the TCRbeta CDR3 data. Comparing unstimulated samples against CFSE-low samples taken after the reaction was how alloreactive CD4+ and CD8+ clones were defined. Regulatory or non-regulatory origin of alloreactive CD4+ clones was assigned by matching sequences to the sorted unstimulated Treg and non-Treg repertoires. What TCRdb holds here is the immuneACCESS table cut down to in-frame rearrangements. Part of the clones is not present; checked against another copy, under half of the missing clones reflect an unresolved V gene, and the others are unexplained. Clonal size and the V and J genes are those of that table, whereas D and trimming came from the DNA. In this sample the table shows about 87,000 clones, about 87% of which occur a single time. The top ten clones comprise over 12% of the sample.

Including cysteine and phenylalanine, the CDR3 has 15 amino acids. The entry retains the CDR3 DNA only, 45 bases that are in frame from base 1. Taken from the germline V gene, the CDR1 and CDR2 loops are KGHSH and LQKENI. Sample: CD4+ T cells sorted from blood. This clonotype was obtained from a human donor in good health. The receptor chain draws on TRBV18 and TRBJ2-3; confidence is insufficient to name the D gene. The DNA is TGTGCCAGCTCCCTAACGCGACCAAGCACAGATGCGCAGTATTTT. Its translation reads: CASSLTRPSTDAQYF.